This is a list of T cell receptor beta chains from one sample in a study of early T cells in non-severe SARS-CoV-2 infection. TCRdb re-derived calls from the 5' RACE reads in MiXCR, one entry per CDR3 protein. The sample shows some 27,000 distinct CDR3 sequences, around 6% of them seen only once. What was sequenced was whole blood. All receptors come from an adult who was a healthcare worker with PCR-confirmed SARS-CoV-2 infection or an uninfected control (not recorded which). CDR3s include the opening cysteine and the closing phenylalanine or tryptophan. A row's size may be missing; if present it is once, few, many or a size class.

j_gene: TRBJ2-6
v_gene: TRBV3-1
abundance: many
CDR3aa: CASSRDGANVLTF

j_gene: TRBJ1-3
v_gene: TRBV4-3
abundance: many
CDR3aa: CASSQDSGSSGNTIYF

j_gene: TRBJ2-7
v_gene: TRBV12-5
abundance: many
CDR3aa: CASGFLQGREQYF

j_gene: TRBJ2-7
v_gene: TRBV3-1
abundance: NA
CDR3aa: CASSQDIGQGGDEQYF

j_gene: TRBJ2-1
v_gene: TRBV6-2/TRBV6-3
abundance: few
CDR3aa: CASSGHPAFSYNEQFF

j_gene: TRBJ1-1
v_gene: TRBV20-1
abundance: many
CDR3aa: CSANQGVTEAFF

j_gene: TRBJ2-3
v_gene: TRBV3-1
abundance: many
CDR3aa: CASSQGLVQDTQYF

j_gene: TRBJ1-3
v_gene: TRBV14
abundance: many
CDR3aa: CASSPPYGESSGNTIYF

j_gene: TRBJ2-7
v_gene: TRBV5-4
abundance: NA
CDR3aa: CASSPDRATYEQYF

j_gene: TRBJ2-1
v_gene: TRBV20-1
abundance: many
CDR3aa: CSARGGPGTGLTLF

j_gene: TRBJ2-4
v_gene: TRBV19
abundance: many
CDR3aa: CASGQGTIQYF

j_gene: TRBJ2-1
v_gene: TRBV19
abundance: many
CDR3aa: CASSMTLSSYNEQFF

j_gene: TRBJ2-2
v_gene: TRBV6-2/TRBV6-3
abundance: many
CDR3aa: CASYWELADTGELFF

j_gene: TRBJ1-3
v_gene: TRBV18
abundance: few
CDR3aa: CASSPLKQGTGNTIYF

j_gene: TRBJ2-6
v_gene: TRBV4-3
abundance: few
CDR3aa: CASSSGANVLTF

j_gene: TRBJ2-1
v_gene: TRBV27
abundance: many
CDR3aa: CASSLWGGFGNEQFF

j_gene: TRBJ2-3
v_gene: TRBV5-4
abundance: NA
CDR3aa: CASSLSKGSSTDTQYF

j_gene: TRBJ1-3
v_gene: TRBV7-2
abundance: NA
CDR3aa: CASSPHSVGHSGNTIYF

j_gene: TRBJ2-1
v_gene: TRBV2
abundance: many
CDR3aa: CASSPLGYNEQFF

j_gene: TRBJ1-2
v_gene: TRBV7-2
abundance: medium-sized
CDR3aa: CASSPSPNYGYTF

j_gene: TRBJ1-2
v_gene: TRBV12-3/TRBV12-4
abundance: many
CDR3aa: CASRSRTGGLYGYTF

j_gene: TRBJ2-1
v_gene: TRBV18
abundance: few
CDR3aa: CASSPPRQSSYNEQFF

j_gene: TRBJ1-4
v_gene: TRBV16
abundance: many
CDR3aa: CASTSTAGPGGEKLFF

j_gene: TRBJ2-5
v_gene: TRBV6-6
abundance: NA
CDR3aa: CASSYRASGNQETQYF

j_gene: TRBJ2-7
v_gene: TRBV4-2
abundance: many
CDR3aa: CASSQERTGAYEQYF

j_gene: TRBJ1-3
v_gene: TRBV10-3
abundance: few
CDR3aa: CAIGESGGDTIYF

j_gene: TRBJ2-1
v_gene: TRBV15
abundance: many
CDR3aa: CATSRSGGPYNEQFF

j_gene: TRBJ1-2
v_gene: TRBV29-1
abundance: few
CDR3aa: CSVLRTGDYTF

j_gene: TRBJ2-1
v_gene: TRBV7-9
abundance: NA
CDR3aa: CASSPMEGQSYNEQFF

j_gene: TRBJ2-4
v_gene: TRBV28
abundance: many
CDR3aa: CASSPLGAKSKNIQYF

j_gene: TRBJ2-3
v_gene: TRBV7-9
abundance: many
CDR3aa: CASSPGGAADTQYF

j_gene: TRBJ2-1
v_gene: TRBV10-3
abundance: NA
CDR3aa: CATNTRIDNEQFF

j_gene: TRBJ1-4
v_gene: TRBV28
abundance: few
CDR3aa: CASSGGTGRGEKLFF

j_gene: TRBJ1-5
v_gene: TRBV19
abundance: NA
CDR3aa: CASIRTGVQNQPQHF

j_gene: TRBJ1-6
v_gene: TRBV13
abundance: many
CDR3aa: CASSLGGGVNSPLHF

j_gene: TRBJ1-2
v_gene: TRBV6-5
abundance: many
CDR3aa: CASSYSGAGPGYTF

j_gene: TRBJ2-7
v_gene: TRBV11-2
abundance: few
CDR3aa: CASSLGPDPGSSEGYF

j_gene: TRBJ2-1
v_gene: TRBV5-5
abundance: NA
CDR3aa: CASSQGPQGGNEQFF

j_gene: TRBJ2-1
v_gene: TRBV27
abundance: many
CDR3aa: CASSRVPSYNEQFF

j_gene: TRBJ1-1
v_gene: TRBV5-1
abundance: many
CDR3aa: CASSPGRENTEAFF

j_gene: TRBJ1-2
v_gene: TRBV6-5
abundance: many
CDR3aa: CASSLGGYGYTF

j_gene: TRBJ2-2
v_gene: TRBV30
abundance: NA
CDR3aa: CAWSAGLKTGELFF

j_gene: TRBJ2-7
v_gene: TRBV24-1
abundance: NA
CDR3aa: CATSNLGTSGSNHEQYF

j_gene: TRBJ1-2
v_gene: TRBV10-2
abundance: few
CDR3aa: CASSLTYDYGYTF

j_gene: TRBJ2-3
v_gene: TRBV13
abundance: many
CDR3aa: CASSPRQGGTDTQYF

j_gene: TRBJ2-7
v_gene: TRBV6-5
abundance: many
CDR3aa: CASSYGDEQYF

j_gene: TRBJ2-3
v_gene: TRBV5-4
abundance: many
CDR3aa: CASSGLLATAPDTQYF